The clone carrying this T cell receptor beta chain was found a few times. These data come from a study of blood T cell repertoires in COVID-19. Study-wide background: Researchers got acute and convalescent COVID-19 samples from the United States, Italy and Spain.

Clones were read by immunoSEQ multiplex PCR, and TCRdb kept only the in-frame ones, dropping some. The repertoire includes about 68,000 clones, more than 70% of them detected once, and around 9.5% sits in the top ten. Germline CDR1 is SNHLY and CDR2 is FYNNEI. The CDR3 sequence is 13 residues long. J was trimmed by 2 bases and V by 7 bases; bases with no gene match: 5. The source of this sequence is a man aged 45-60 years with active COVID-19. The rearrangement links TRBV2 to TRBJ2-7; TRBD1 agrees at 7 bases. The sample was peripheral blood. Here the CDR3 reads CASTWDSTYEQYF. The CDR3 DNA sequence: TGTGCCAGCACTTGGGACAGCACCTACGAGCAGTACTTC.